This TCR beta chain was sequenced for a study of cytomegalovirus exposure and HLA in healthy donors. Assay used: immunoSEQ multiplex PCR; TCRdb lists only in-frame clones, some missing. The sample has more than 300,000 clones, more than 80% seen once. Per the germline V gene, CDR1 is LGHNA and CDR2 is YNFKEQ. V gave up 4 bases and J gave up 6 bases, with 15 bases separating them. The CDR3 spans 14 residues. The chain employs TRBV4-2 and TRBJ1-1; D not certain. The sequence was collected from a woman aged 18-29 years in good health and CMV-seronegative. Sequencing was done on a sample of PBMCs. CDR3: CASSLETTAAEAFF. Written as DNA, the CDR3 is TGTGCCAGCAGCCTCGAGACAACGGCCGCTGAAGCTTTCTTT.